Listed below are T cell receptor beta chains from one sample, sequenced in a study of OX40 agonist ivuxolimab in advanced cancers. Here immunoSEQ multiplex PCR was the method, and the copy in TCRdb shows in-frame clones only, minus some. This sample carries approximately 82,000 clones, 85% to 90% of them seen once, and the ten largest clones take over 1.5%. Sample: CD4+ or CD8+ T cells sorted from blood, taken in a trial of the OX40 agonist ivuxolimab. The source of these receptors is an adult with an advanced solid tumor such as melanoma, head and neck, liver or kidney cancer. CDR3s include the opening cysteine and the closing phenylalanine or tryptophan. The D gene is left open where the match is weak. Clone size is not always given. Where it is, it says once, few, many or a class for expanded clones.

v_call	j_call	clone_size	d_call	cdr3_nt	cdr3_aa
TRBV7-4	TRBJ1-1	-	-	TGTGCCAGCTCCCGGATCCAGGGCCCCACTGCAACTTTCTTT	CASSRIQGPTATFF
TRBV7-2	TRBJ2-7	-	TRBD2	TGTGCCAGCAGCTCGCGGACTAGCGGGAGTCTTTACGAGCAGTACTTC	CASSSRTSGSLYEQYF
TRBV2	TRBJ1-5	-	-	TGTGCCAGCAGTGAAAGGGAGGGTAGACAGCCCCAGCATTTT	CASSEREGRQPQHF
TRBV13	TRBJ2-7	-	TRBD2	TGTGCCAGCAGCAGGACTAGCGGTCTCTACGAGCAGTACTTC	CASSRTSGLYEQYF
TRBV6-5	TRBJ2-3	-	TRBD2	TGTGCCAGCACCAAAGGGACTACTAAAGATACGCAGTATTTT	CASTKGTTKDTQYF
TRBV6-6	TRBJ1-2	-	TRBD1	TGTGCCAGCAGGATTCCAGGGGGAGGCTATGGCTACACCTTC	CASRIPGGGYGYTF
TRBV19	TRBJ1-5	-	-	TGTGCCAGTAGTAAGGAGGGGATGAGCAATCAGCCCCAGCATTTT	CASSKEGMSNQPQHF
TRBV18	TRBJ1-4	-	TRBD1	TGTGCCAGCTCACCACAAAACAGGGGCACTAATGAAAAACTGTTTTTT	CASSPQNRGTNEKLFF
TRBV11-2	TRBJ2-7	-	TRBD1	TGTGCCAGCAGCATTGACAGGGGAACCTACGAGCAGTACTTC	CASSIDRGTYEQYF
TRBV10-1	TRBJ2-3	-	-	TGCGCCAGCAGTGGGGGCTACACAGATACGCAGTATTTT	CASSGGYTDTQYF
TRBV11-3	TRBJ1-1	-	-	TGTGCCAGCAGCTTAAGTGGGGACACTGAAGCTTTCTTT	CASSLSGDTEAFF
TRBV7-2	TRBJ1-5	-	-	TGTGCCAGCAGCTTAGGACCTGGAAATCAGCCCCAGCATTTT	CASSLGPGNQPQHF
TRBV5-1	TRBJ2-7	few	TRBD1	TGCGCCAGCAGCCGGCCGGGACAGGGACTCTACGAGCAGTACTTC	CASSRPGQGLYEQYF
TRBV30	TRBJ2-3	few	TRBD2	TGTGCCTGGAGTGACGGGACTAGTCCGGTTAGCACAGATACGCAGTATTTT	CAWSDGTSPVSTDTQYF
TRBV18	TRBJ1-1	-	-	TGTGCCAGCTCATCAATGGCCCCCGGCGGTGACACTGAAGCTTTCTTT	CASSSMAPGGDTEAFF
TRBV30	TRBJ2-1	-	-	TGTGCCTGGAGTCTGTTGGAGGGCTATTCGGTCAATGAGCAGTTCTTC	CAWSLLEGYSVNEQFF
TRBV15	TRBJ2-7	once	-	TGTGCCACCAGCAGAGGGTCAGCGGAGTTCTCCTACGAGCAGTACTTC	CATSRGSAEFSYEQYF
TRBV19	TRBJ2-6	-	-	TGTGCCAGTAGTATGGTTATCTCTGGGGCCAACGTCCTGACTTTC	CASSMVISGANVLTF
TRBV2	TRBJ2-1	-	TRBD1	TGTGCCAGCAGTCACAGGGACAGGGGCTACAATGAGCAGTTCTTC	CASSHRDRGYNEQFF
TRBV2	TRBJ2-3	-	TRBD2	TGTGCCAGCAGGTCCGCGGGAGGGCCGGCAGATACGCAGTATTTT	CASRSAGGPADTQYF
TRBV5-4	TRBJ2-3	-	TRBD2	TGTGCCAGCAGCCCGGGACTAGCAGGGACAGATACGCAGTATTTT	CASSPGLAGTDTQYF
TRBV2	TRBJ1-1	-	TRBD1	TGTGCCAGCATTCTGACAGGGACAAGGGCTGAAGCTTTCTTT	CASILTGTRAEAFF
TRBV5-1	TRBJ2-5	once	TRBD1	TGCGCCAGCAGCCCGACCCAGGGGGCGGGAGAGACCCAGTACTTC	CASSPTQGAGETQYF
TRBV29-1	TRBJ2-7	-	-	TGCAGCGTTCAGTCCGGCGGACAATACGAGCAGTACTTC	CSVQSGGQYEQYF
TRBV18	TRBJ2-7	-	-	TGTGCCAGCACCCCTTTAGGGGGCTACGAGCAGTACTTC	CASTPLGGYEQYF
TRBV6-6	TRBJ1-2	-	TRBD1	TGTGCCAGCACCGACGGGTCAGGGGGCTATGGCTACACCTTC	CASTDGSGGYGYTF
TRBV4-1	TRBJ1-3	-	-	TGCGCCAGCAGCCAGGACCCAGGGATCTCTGGAAACACCATATATTTT	CASSQDPGISGNTIYF
TRBV5-1	TRBJ1-4	-	TRBD1	TGCGCCAGCAGCCAGACAGGGATAGAGGAAAAACTGTTTTTT	CASSQTGIEEKLFF
TRBV7-9	TRBJ2-6	-	TRBD1	TGTGCCAGCAGCGGGACAGGCCACTCTGGGGCCAACGTCCTGACTTTC	CASSGTGHSGANVLTF
TRBV11-3	TRBJ1-1	-	-	TGTGCCAGCAGCCCGTACAACACTGAAGCTTTCTTT	CASSPYNTEAFF
TRBV5-6	TRBJ1-1	-	-	TGTGCCAGCACCAGTCGGGGATTGAACACTGAAGCTTTCTTT	CASTSRGLNTEAFF
TRBV5-4	TRBJ2-1	-	-	TGTGCCAGCAGGGCTCAGTCGGGGTACAATGAGCAGTTCTTC	CASRAQSGYNEQFF
TRBV5-1	TRBJ2-7	-	TRBD2	TGCGCCAGCAGCCCGGGACTAGCGGGAGCCGAGCAGTACTTC	CASSPGLAGAEQYF
TRBV30	TRBJ2-5	-	TRBD2	TGTGCCTGGAGTGGCGGGGAGGGCCGGGAGACCCAGTACTTC	CAWSGGEGRETQYF
TRBV28	TRBJ2-7	-	-	TGTGCCAGCAGCCGTGTGGTACAGGGAGACGGGCAGTACTTC	CASSRVVQGDGQYF
TRBV6-6	TRBJ2-5	-	-	TGTGCCAGCAGTCAAGGAGAGACCCAGTACTTC	CASSQGETQYF
TRBV6-5	TRBJ2-7	-	TRBD1	TGTGCCAGCAGTTACGGCCGGGACAGGACCTACGAGCAGTACTTC	CASSYGRDRTYEQYF
TRBV6-5	TRBJ2-1	once	TRBD2	TGTGCCAGCAGCCCTAGCGGGAGGGCCGGCAATGAGCAGTTCTTC	CASSPSGRAGNEQFF
TRBV2	TRBJ2-1	-	TRBD2	TGTGCCAGCGGGGGTAAAGGTAGCGGGACCATATACAATGAGCAGTTCTTC	CASGGKGSGTIYNEQFF
TRBV2	TRBJ2-3	-	-	TGTGCCAGCAAGACCGACATTAACACAGATACGCAGTATTTT	CASKTDINTDTQYF
TRBV7-2	TRBJ2-1	-	TRBD2	TGTGCCAGCAGCAAGCTAGCGGGAGGGATAAGCAATGAGCAGTTCTTC	CASSKLAGGISNEQFF
TRBV6-5	TRBJ1-2	-	TRBD1	TGTGCCAGCAGTTACGGCCGACAGGGGAGGGGCTACACCTTC	CASSYGRQGRGYTF
TRBV5-1	TRBJ1-2	-	-	TGCGCCAGCAGCTTGCTAGGACTAAATGGCTACACCTTC	CASSLLGLNGYTF
TRBV5-1	TRBJ2-2	once	TRBD1	TGCGCCAGCAGCTCGGGACAGGCCGCGAACACCGGGGAGCTGTTTTTT	CASSSGQAANTGELFF
TRBV27	TRBJ2-2	-	-	TGTGCCAGCAGCCCCGGGGAACCGAACACCGGGGAGCTGTTTTTT	CASSPGEPNTGELFF
TRBV27	TRBJ1-4	-	-	TGTGCCAGCAGTATCAGACCTTATGAAAAACTGTTTTTT	CASSIRPYEKLFF
TRBV4-1	TRBJ1-5	-	-	TGCGCCAGCAGCCAAGATGGGCAGGGCCGGCAGCCCCAGCATTTT	CASSQDGQGRQPQHF
TRBV9	TRBJ1-3	once	-	TGTGCCAGCAGCGTAGACGGGTGGGGAAACACCATATATTTT	CASSVDGWGNTIYF
TRBV29-1	TRBJ2-2	-	TRBD2	TGCAGCGCCCAGGGACTAGCGGGAGGGGACACCGGGGAGCTGTTTTTT	CSAQGLAGGDTGELFF
TRBV9	TRBJ2-5	-	TRBD2	TGTGCCAGCAGCGTAGGCGGGACTACTGAAGAGACCCAGTACTTC	CASSVGGTTEETQYF
TRBV29-1	TRBJ1-1	-	TRBD1	TGCAGCGGTTCCACAGGGGTAAACACTGAAGCTTTCTTT	CSGSTGVNTEAFF
TRBV29-1	TRBJ2-7	-	TRBD1	TGCAGCGTTACGACGACAGGGCTCTCCTCAGGTGGGGTGCAGTACTTC	CSVTTTGLSSGGVQYF
TRBV5-1	TRBJ2-4	-	TRBD1	TGCGCCAGCAGCGGGGGACAGGGCAACATTCAGTACTTC	CASSGGQGNIQYF
TRBV9	TRBJ2-2	-	-	TGTGCCAGCAGCGTGATGGGGGGAGCCGCCGGGGAGCTGTTTTTT	CASSVMGGAAGELFF
TRBV5-8	TRBJ1-1	-	-	TGTGCCAGCAGCACACGGGCTGAAGCTTTCTTT	CASSTRAEAFF
TRBV5-1	TRBJ2-1	-	TRBD2	TGCGCCAGCAGCGGGATGGGACTAGCGGGAGGATTGCCCTACAATGAGCAGTTCTTC	CASSGMGLAGGLPYNEQFF
TRBV19	TRBJ2-7	-	TRBD1	TGTGCCAGTAGTCCAAGGTCCGGGACAGGGGTTGCCTACGAGCAGTACTTC	CASSPRSGTGVAYEQYF
TRBV25-1	TRBJ2-1	-	-	TGTGCCAGCAGTAACTTAAGCGGCTCCTACAATGAGCAGTTCTTC	CASSNLSGSYNEQFF
TRBV28	TRBJ2-7	-	TRBD1	TGTGCCAGCAACCCGGGACAGAACCTCTACGAGCAGTACTTC	CASNPGQNLYEQYF
TRBV12-5	TRBJ2-1	-	-	TGTGCTAGTGGTACTCTCAGCGGCCAGAGCTCCTACAATGAGCAGTTCTTC	CASGTLSGQSSYNEQFF